Shown below are 5 T cell receptor beta chains from a single sample sequenced in a study of blood T cells in healthy people across ages. Together with a sample-barcoded 5' primer, a J-beta primer mix was included in a second PCR lasting roughly 6 to 12 cycles. TCRdb passed the 5' RACE reads through MiXCR, listing each CDR3 protein once. The table lists approximately 960,000 distinct CDR3 sequences, 25% to 30% of them singletons. Another study also made use of these data, one on T cells of mothers and their children.

The sequenced sample was blood. The receptors originated from a woman aged 40-49 years in good health.

This clonotype was recorded at least ten times. The V gene is TRBV27, the J gene TRBJ2-7; 7 bases match TRBD1. From germline, CDR1 is MNHEY and CDR2 SMNVEV (reference sequence). V was clipped by 0 bases and J by 1 base; unmatched bases: 6. The length of the CDR3 is 16 residues. CDR3 nucleotide sequence: TGTGCCAGCAGTTTATCAGGACAGGTACCTTCCTACGAGCAGTACTTC. Protein: CASSLSGQVPSYEQYF.

The chain joins TRBV20-1 to TRBJ2-1; TRBD2 matches 10 bases. This CDR3 spans 16 amino acids. The germline CDR1 and CDR2 sequences are DFQATT and SNEGSKA (reference sequence). Trimming removed 0 bases from V and 8 bases from J; junction bases left unmatched: 10. The CDR3 is CSARDSTSGVYDEQFF. The CDR3 DNA reads TGCAGTGCTAGAGATAGTACTAGCGGGGTATACGATGAGCAGTTCTTC.

The chain carries TRBV24-1 and TRBJ1-2, with a tentative D call TRBD1 (5 bases). V was shortened by 4 bases and J by 1 base, with 6 bases between the two germline ends. Germline CDR1 and CDR2: KGHDR and SFDVKD. The CDR3 runs 13 residues. CDR3 sequence: CATSEGGNYGYTF. The CDR3 DNA reads TGTGCCACCAGTGAGGGGGGTAACTATGGCTACACCTTC.

The chain is built from TRBV4-3 and TRBJ2-3, with a possible D match to TRBD1 (6 bases). Trimming left V 3 bases short and J 6 bases short, with 22 bases between. The germline V gene encodes CDR1 LGHNA and CDR2 YSLEER. CDR3 length: 17 residues. The CDR3 DNA reads as TGCGCCAGCAGCCATGATCCCTACGGGACATACTACGATACGCAGTATTTT. Translating it yields CASSHDPYGTYYDTQYF.

Only a few counts were recorded for this clonotype. J is TRBJ1-6 and V is TRBV28, with D maybe TRBD1 (6 bases). In germline, CDR1 is MDHEN, CDR2 SYDVKM. Between the trimmed V and J ends, which lost 6 bases and 4 bases, there was a span of 13 bases. CDR3 length: 15 amino acids. CDR3 sequence: CASRVGGDYNSPLHF. DNA for the CDR3: TGTGCCAGCAGAGTCGGGGGCGATTATAATTCACCCCTCCACTTT.